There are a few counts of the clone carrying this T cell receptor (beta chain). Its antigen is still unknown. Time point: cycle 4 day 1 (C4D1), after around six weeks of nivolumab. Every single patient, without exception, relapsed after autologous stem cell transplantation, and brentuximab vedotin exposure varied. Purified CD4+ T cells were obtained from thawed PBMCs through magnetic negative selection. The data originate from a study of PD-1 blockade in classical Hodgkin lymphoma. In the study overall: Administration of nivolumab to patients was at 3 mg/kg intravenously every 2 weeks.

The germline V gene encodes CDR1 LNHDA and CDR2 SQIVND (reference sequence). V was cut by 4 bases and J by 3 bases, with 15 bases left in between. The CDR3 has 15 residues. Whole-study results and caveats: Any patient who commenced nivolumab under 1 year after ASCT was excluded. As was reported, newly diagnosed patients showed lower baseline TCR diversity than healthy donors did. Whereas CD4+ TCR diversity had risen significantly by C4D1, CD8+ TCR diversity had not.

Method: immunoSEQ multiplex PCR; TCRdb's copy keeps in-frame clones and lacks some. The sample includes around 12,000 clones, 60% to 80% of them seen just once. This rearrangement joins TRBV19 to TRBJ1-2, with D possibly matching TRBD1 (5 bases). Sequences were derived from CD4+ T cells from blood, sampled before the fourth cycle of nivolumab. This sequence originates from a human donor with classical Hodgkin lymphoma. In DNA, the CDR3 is TGTGCCAGTAGTAGGGGTTTTGGGACGGACTATGGCTACACCTTC. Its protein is CASSRGFGTDYGYTF.